Listed below are T cell receptor beta chains from one sample, sequenced in a study of T cells after yellow fever vaccination. MiXCR was run by TCRdb on the 5' RACE reads, yielding one entry per CDR3 protein. In the table there are 400,000 to 650,000 distinct CDR3 sequences, 20% to 25% of which are singletons. Source: PBMCs, taken roughly 20 days after the first yellow fever vaccination. The receptors come from a man younger than 35 who received the YFV17D yellow fever vaccine. Each CDR3 is given with its conserved first and last residue. Each record gives: D gene, J gene, V gene, clone size, CDR3 DNA, CDR3 protein. D genes are given only for firm matches. Rows may omit the clone size; those that give it use once, few, many or a size class.

D: NA; J: TRBJ2-1; V: TRBV21-1; size: NA; DNA: TGTGCCAGCGTGACCGAGCAGTTCTTC; CDR3: CASVTEQFF
D: NA; J: TRBJ2-2; V: TRBV12-3/TRBV12-4; size: NA; DNA: TGTGCCAGCAGTTCCGCTGACGGCGGAAACACCGGGGAGCTGTTTTTT; CDR3: CASSSADGGNTGELFF
D: NA; J: TRBJ2-5; V: TRBV7-1; size: NA; DNA: TGTGCCATCAGCTCCGGGCTCCTCCAAGAGACCCAGTACTTC; CDR3: CAISSGLLQETQYF
D: TRBD2; J: TRBJ2-7; V: TRBV5-4; size: NA; DNA: TGTGCCAGCAGCTTGTTTTGGACTAGCGGGGGAGAGCAGTACTTC; CDR3: CASSLFWTSGGEQYF
D: TRBD1; J: TRBJ2-5; V: TRBV6-5; size: few; DNA: TGTGCCAGCAGTTCCGCCACAGGGGGCGAGGGGGAGACCCAGTACTTC; CDR3: CASSSATGGEGETQYF
D: NA; J: TRBJ2-1; V: TRBV4-2; size: few; DNA: TGTGCCAGCAGCCAAGATTTCCGGGGGAGTGCCTTCTCCTACAATGAGCAGTTCTTC; CDR3: CASSQDFRGSAFSYNEQFF
D: NA; J: TRBJ2-5; V: TRBV7-2; size: few; DNA: TGTGCCAGCAGTGGGGTTAGAGGGCTCCAAGAGACCCAGTACTTC; CDR3: CASSGVRGLQETQYF
D: TRBD1; J: TRBJ2-3; V: TRBV12-3/TRBV12-4; size: NA; DNA: TGTGCCAGCAGCCCCGGGGACAGTTCCACAGATACGCAGTATTTT; CDR3: CASSPGDSSTDTQYF
D: NA; J: TRBJ1-1; V: TRBV28; size: NA; DNA: TGTGCCAGCAGAACCCCCCGAAAAGCTTTCTTT; CDR3: CASRTPRKAFF
D: NA; J: TRBJ2-7; V: TRBV11-2; size: NA; DNA: TGTGCCAGCAGCTTCTTGGACAGCCGAAGTTACGAGCAGTACTTC; CDR3: CASSFLDSRSYEQYF
D: TRBD1; J: TRBJ1-2; V: TRBV20-1; size: NA; DNA: TGCAGTGCCGTCGACAGGGCCAACTATGGCTACACCTTC; CDR3: CSAVDRANYGYTF
D: NA; J: TRBJ1-6; V: TRBV5-6; size: NA; DNA: TGTGCCAGCAGCCTGGATCAAAACCTTTCACCCCTCCACTTT; CDR3: CASSLDQNLSPLHF
D: NA; J: TRBJ1-4; V: TRBV5-1; size: few; DNA: TGCGCCAGCAGCTTTTTGCCGGGGAATGAAAAACTGTTTTTT; CDR3: CASSFLPGNEKLFF
D: NA; J: TRBJ1-1; V: TRBV7-2; size: few; DNA: TGTGCCAGCAGCTATAGCATCTGGGGGCAGAGCGGTGAAGCTTTCTTT; CDR3: CASSYSIWGQSGEAFF
D: TRBD1; J: TRBJ2-2; V: TRBV5-1; size: NA; DNA: TGCGCCAGCAGCTTGGTCCCCCAGGGGGTTACCGGGGAGCTGTTTTTT; CDR3: CASSLVPQGVTGELFF
D: NA; J: TRBJ1-1; V: TRBV5-1; size: NA; DNA: TGCGCCAGCAGCTTAATATTGGGGGACACTGAAGCTTTCTTT; CDR3: CASSLILGDTEAFF
D: NA; J: TRBJ1-1; V: TRBV20-1; size: few; DNA: TGCAGTGCTAGGTGGGGTACCACTGAAGCTTTCTTT; CDR3: CSARWGTTEAFF
D: NA; J: TRBJ1-2; V: TRBV10-3; size: few; DNA: TGTGCCATCAGTGAGTCGCAGACCCTACAATGGGGCTACACCTTC; CDR3: CAISESQTLQWGYTF